The clone carrying this TCR beta chain was counted between two and nine times. The data were taken from a study of T cells in Graves' hyperthyroidism and ophthalmopathy. Researchers barred patients who had uncontrolled infection, other autoimmune disease, pregnancy or lactation. CDR1 and CDR2 (germline): LGHNA, YSLEER. The V gene lost 0 bases and the J gene lost 12 bases, with 14 bases spanning the gap. This CDR3 region has 13 residues. There were TCR beta CDR3 regions amplified from RNA transcripts. During a first-round RT-PCR of the TCR CDR3, the HTBI primer set was used. Each CDR3 protein is one row after TCRdb ran MiXCR on the multiplex PCR reads. The sample holds 560,000 or so distinct CDR3 sequences, about 20% seen once.

The clonotype originates from a middle-aged man with Graves' ophthalmopathy. The chain carries TRBV4-3 and TRBJ1-1; D is perhaps TRBD1 (6 bases). Sequencing was carried out using blood. In DNA form, the CDR3 reads TGCGCCAGCAGCCAAGAGGGGACGGACAGCCCTTTCTTT. Translation gives CASSQEGTDSPFF.